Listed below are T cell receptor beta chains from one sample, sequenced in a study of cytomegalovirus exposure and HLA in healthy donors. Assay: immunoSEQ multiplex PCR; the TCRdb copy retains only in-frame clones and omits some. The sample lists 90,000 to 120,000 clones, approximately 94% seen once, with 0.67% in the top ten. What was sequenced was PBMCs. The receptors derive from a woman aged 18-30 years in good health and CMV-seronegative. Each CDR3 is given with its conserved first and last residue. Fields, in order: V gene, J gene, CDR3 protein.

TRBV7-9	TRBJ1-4	CASSWDRANEKLFF
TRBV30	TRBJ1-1	CAWRKGLNTEAFF
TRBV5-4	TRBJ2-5	CASSRQYKETQYF
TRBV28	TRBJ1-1	CASSSTGSNTEAFF
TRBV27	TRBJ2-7	CASSLSGGSYEQYF
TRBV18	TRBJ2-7	CASSPTSGGGSSYEQYF
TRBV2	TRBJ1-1	CASSESRTDNTEAFF
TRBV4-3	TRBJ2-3	CASSQDRPSGVWTDTQYF
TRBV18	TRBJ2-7	CASSPGQGVWNEQYF
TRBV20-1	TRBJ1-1	CSARHDRGGFF
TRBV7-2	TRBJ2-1	CASSLVAGGYNEQFF
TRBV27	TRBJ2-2	CASSSPTGVFTGELFF
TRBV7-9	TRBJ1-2	CASTTSGTAYGYTF
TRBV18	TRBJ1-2	CASSPQAQGVRDGYTF
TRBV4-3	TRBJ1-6	CASSQDRYSSYNSPLHF
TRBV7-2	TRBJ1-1	CASSLGQNTEAFF
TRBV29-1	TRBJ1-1	CSVSPTQGTGNTEAFF